This T cell receptor beta chain was recovered during a study of blood T cells in healthy people across ages (dated by TCRdb to between 2014 and 2017). For the wider study: In model experiments, template switching captured roughly one uniquely barcoded TCR beta cDNA molecule for every two T cells. The study analyzed two additional independent replicas of 1 million unique cDNA reads from the same blood draw for two donors, one aged 18 to 30 and one aged 80 or older. Age-related changes in TCR beta repertoire diversity were measured in the study by deep sequencing normalized with unique cDNA molecular identifiers. To avoid experimental bias, donors of different ages were distributed randomly across sequencing lanes. The donors were divided into four age groups: young (average around 15 years), middle-aged (almost 40), aged (about 62) and long-lived (about 80).

Donors were 39 systemically healthy Caucasian individuals from Russia aged 6 to 90 years. Ten milliliters of peripheral blood were drawn from each donor into EDTA-treated Vacutainer tubes. PBMCs were isolated by Ficoll-Paque density-gradient centrifugation, with at least 6 million obtained per sample. Trizol reagent was used to extract total RNA from the PBMCs, yielding at least 5.5 micrograms per sample. The percentages of naive CD45RAhigh/CD27high T cells were determined by flow cytometry on a PBMC aliquot from every donor. Libraries came from 5' RACE. The reads were generated on an Illumina HiSeq 2500. A second PCR of about 7 to 12 cycles was performed with a sample-barcoded 5' primer and a J-beta primer mix. A template-switch 5' adaptor carrying 12 random nucleotides introduced a unique molecular identifier onto each TCR beta cDNA molecule. Each sample yielded at least 2.5 million CDR3-containing paired-end reads. The Mint cDNA synthesis kit, primed by a TRBC-specific oligonucleotide, was used to synthesize first-strand cDNA from all RNA. All cDNA was treated with uracil-DNA glycosylase and then went through a first 18-cycle PCR with the universal primers M1SS and BC2_uni_R. The study's own analysis went as follows. For normalization, 1 million high-quality reads were randomly selected from each sample, with every read carrying a distinct molecular identifier. Instead of being binned into consensus sequences, reads with shared molecular identifiers were discarded. MiTCR, with a Q25 quality threshold and the strictest error-elimination algorithm, was used for CDR3 identification, clonotype clustering and error correction. A nonparametric unseen species model with Euler transformation was used to estimate a lower bound on total TCR beta diversity. The public reads were quality trimmed at Q25 with fastp and then assembled into clones with MiXCR by TCRdb, keeping productive beta chains. Rows matching on CDR3 protein sequence are summarized as one entry with the most common DNA and genes. TCRdb, not the authors, supplied the V and J calls. The sample table contains approximately 1.5 million distinct CDR3 sequences; only one count was recorded for about 31% of them. The ten largest clones add up to about 11% of the sample.

The investigation overall reported the following: Since profiling was done on bulk unsorted PBMCs, naive and antigen-experienced compartments could not be conclusively compared. The percentage of naive T cells measured by flow cytometry correlated strongly with observed TCR beta diversity. Donor CMV infection status was unknown, potentially confounding age-related changes in expanded clonotypes. Estimates of total diversity from one million sequenced T cells were regarded as lower bounds and underestimates. Observed TCR beta diversity per million T cells fell roughly linearly with age, and a significant reduction was already apparent by age around 36. Compared with the aged group, the long-lived group had more naive CD4+ T cells, fewer expanded clones and increased TCR diversity, suggesting age selection.

The CDR1 and CDR2 encoded by the germline V gene are SGHRS and YFSETQ. Measured from the cysteine to the phenylalanine, the CDR3 is 15 residues long. Only the CDR3 region is kept as DNA, spanning 45 bases read in frame from base 1. Trimming removed 4 bases from V and 5 bases from J; the gene matches leave 11 bases unexplained. Of note for this clonotype: Its antigen remains unidentified. Nothing much larger sits one base from this clone, and base qualities are not available.

This clonotype was sampled from a woman aged 25 to 39 in good health. The chain links TRBV5-1 with TRBJ2-5, and 7 junctional nucleotides match TRBD1. Input material: blood. The CDR3 protein sequence reads: CASSPGTAGSETQYF. The DNA reads as follows: TGCGCCAGCAGCCCCGGGACAGCCGGAAGCGAGACCCAGTACTTC.